This T cell receptor (beta chain) is from a study of blood T cells in healthy people across ages (dated by TCRdb to 2014 to 2015). Looking at the study overall: In model experiments, template switching captured about one uniquely barcoded TCR beta cDNA molecule for every two T cells. Donors were grouped into four age groups: young (average about 15 years), middle-aged (roughly 40), aged (about 60) and long-lived (just over 80). Two additional independent replicas of 1 million unique cDNA reads from the same blood draw were analyzed for two donors (one aged 18 to 30 and one aged 80 or older). To avoid experimental bias, donors of different ages were distributed randomly across sequencing lanes. Using deep sequencing normalized with unique cDNA molecular identifiers, the study measured how TCR beta repertoire diversity changes with age.

The approximately 39 donors, aged about 6 to 90 years, were systemically healthy Caucasian individuals from Russia. Each donor gave ten milliliters of peripheral blood, collected into EDTA-treated Vacutainer tubes. Ficoll-Paque density-gradient centrifugation was used to isolate PBMCs, with at least 7 million obtained per sample. Trizol reagent was used to extract total RNA from PBMCs, with at least 5.5 micrograms per sample. Naive CD45RAhigh/CD27high T cell percentages were measured by flow cytometry on a PBMC aliquot from every donor. Libraries came from 5' RACE. Sequencing instrument: Illumina HiSeq 2500. A second PCR of about 7 to 12 cycles was run with a J-beta primer mix and a sample-barcoded 5' primer. Each TCR beta cDNA molecule received a unique molecular identifier from a template-switch 5' adaptor carrying 12 random nucleotides. Each sample yielded at least 3 million CDR3-containing paired-end reads. The Mint cDNA synthesis kit, primed by a TRBC-specific oligonucleotide, was used to synthesize first-strand cDNA from all RNA. After uracil-DNA glycosylase treatment, a first 18-cycle PCR used universal primers M1SS and BC2_uni_R on all cDNA. The source study handled its data this way. Each sample was normalized by randomly selecting 1 million high-quality reads, each carrying a distinct molecular identifier. Instead of being binned into consensus sequences, reads with shared molecular identifiers were discarded. MiTCR, set to a Q25 quality threshold and the strictest error-elimination algorithm, was used for CDR3 identification, clonotype clustering and error correction. Lower-bound total TCR beta diversity was estimated with a nonparametric unseen species model using Euler transformation. TCRdb reworked the public reads: Q25 trimming with fastp, MiXCR clone assembly, productive beta chains retained. For every CDR3 protein sequence, its rows merge into one entry that carries the most common genes and DNA. The V and J calls, along with clone size, are taken from TCRdb and not from the paper's own processing. Recorded for this sample are approximately 1.5 million distinct CDR3 sequences; under 55% of them occurred a single time. The ten largest make up roughly 3.7% of the sample.

In this sample, this clonotype turned up a few times. Which antigen it targets is not known. No quality values exist for individual bases; no much larger clone is one base distant. The germline V gene encodes CDR1 LGHDT and CDR2 YNNKEL (reference sequence). From the cysteine through the phenylalanine, the CDR3 covers 12 amino acids. CDR3 DNA is the only sequence kept; it has 36 bases, read in frame from the first base. Deletion took 6 bases off V and 6 bases off J, with a span of 9 bases between the germline ends. What the authors observed across the whole study: As age increased, observed TCR beta diversity per million T cells dropped in a roughly linear way, and a significant reduction was already evident by age around 41. There was a strong correlation between observed TCR beta diversity and the percentage of naive T cells measured by flow cytometry. Total diversity estimates from one million sequenced T cells were considered lower bounds and underestimates. Since profiling was done on bulk unsorted PBMCs, naive and antigen-experienced compartments could not be conclusively compared. Because the CMV infection status of the donors was unknown, age-related changes in expanded clonotypes may potentially have been confounded. The long-lived group showed more naive CD4+ T cells, fewer expanded clones and increased TCR diversity than the aged group, suggesting age selection.

In this chain, TRBV3-1 is recombined with TRBJ2-1, with TRBD2 tentatively as D gene (5 bases match). The receptor was isolated from a woman between 18 and 30 years old in good health. Sample: blood. The sequence in DNA is TGTGCCAGCAGTACCCTAGCCAATGAGCAGTTCTTC. The resulting protein is CASSTLANEQFF.